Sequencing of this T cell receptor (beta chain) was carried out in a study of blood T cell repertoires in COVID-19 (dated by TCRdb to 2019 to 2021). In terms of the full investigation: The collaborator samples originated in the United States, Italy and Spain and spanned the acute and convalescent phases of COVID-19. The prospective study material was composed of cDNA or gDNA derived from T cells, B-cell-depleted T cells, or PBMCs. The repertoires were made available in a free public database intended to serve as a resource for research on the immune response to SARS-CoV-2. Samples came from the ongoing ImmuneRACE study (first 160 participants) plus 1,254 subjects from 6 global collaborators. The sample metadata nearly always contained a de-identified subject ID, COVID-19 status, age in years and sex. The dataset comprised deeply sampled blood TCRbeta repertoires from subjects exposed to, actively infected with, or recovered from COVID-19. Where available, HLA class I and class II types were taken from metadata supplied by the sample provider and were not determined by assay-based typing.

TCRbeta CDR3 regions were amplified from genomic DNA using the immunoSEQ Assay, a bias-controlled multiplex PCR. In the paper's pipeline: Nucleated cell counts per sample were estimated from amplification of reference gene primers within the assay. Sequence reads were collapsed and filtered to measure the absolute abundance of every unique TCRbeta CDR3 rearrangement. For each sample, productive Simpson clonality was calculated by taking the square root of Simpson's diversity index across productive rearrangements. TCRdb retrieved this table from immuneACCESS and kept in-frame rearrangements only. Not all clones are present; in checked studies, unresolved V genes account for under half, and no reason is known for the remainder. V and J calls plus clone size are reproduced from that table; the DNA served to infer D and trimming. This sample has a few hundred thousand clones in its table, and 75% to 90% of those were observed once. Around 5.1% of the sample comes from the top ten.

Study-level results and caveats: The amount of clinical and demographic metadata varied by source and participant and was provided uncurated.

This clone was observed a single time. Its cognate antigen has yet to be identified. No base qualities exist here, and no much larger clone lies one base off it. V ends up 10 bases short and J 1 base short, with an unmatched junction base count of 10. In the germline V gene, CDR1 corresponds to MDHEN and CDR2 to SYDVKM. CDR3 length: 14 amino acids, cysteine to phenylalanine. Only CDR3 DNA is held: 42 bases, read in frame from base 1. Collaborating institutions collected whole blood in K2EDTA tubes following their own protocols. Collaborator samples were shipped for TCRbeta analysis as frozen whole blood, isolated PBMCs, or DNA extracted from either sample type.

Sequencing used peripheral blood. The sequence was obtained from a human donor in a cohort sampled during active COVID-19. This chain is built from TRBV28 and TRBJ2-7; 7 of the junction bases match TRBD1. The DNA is TGTGCCACCTCTTCCCGACAGGGTTCCTACGAGCAGTACTTC. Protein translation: CATSSRQGSYEQYF.